This entry lists 18 T cell receptor beta chains sequenced from one sample in a study of cytomegalovirus exposure and HLA in healthy donors. Primers for the PCR totalled 60 Vbeta and 13 Jbeta. Method: immunoSEQ multiplex PCR; TCRdb's copy keeps in-frame clones and lacks some. The sample shows about 190,000 clones, approximately 80% of them seen only once. Source material: PBMCs. These receptor sequences come from a woman under 30 in good health and CMV-seropositive.

CDR3 residues: CAWRGQYTEAFF. The CDR3 DNA reads TGTGCCTGGAGGGGACAGTACACTGAAGCTTTCTTT. V is TRBV30 and J is TRBJ1-1; 7 positions match TRBD1. The CDR3 has 12 residues. Germline loops: CDR1 GTSNPN, CDR2 SVGIG (reference sequence). Unmatched junction bases numbered 1, after V lost 3 bases and J lost 3 bases.

This clone was seen only once. The CDR3 sequence: CASRRVRGATEAFF. Written as DNA, the CDR3 is TGTGCCAGCAGGAGAGTAAGGGGCGCAACTGAAGCTTTCTTT. The chain carries TRBV2 and TRBJ1-1; D is perhaps TRBD1 (5 bases). With 6 bases removed from V and 5 bases from J, the gap between germline ends came to 16 bases. CDR1 is SNHLY, CDR2 FYNNEI, per germline. CDR3 length: 14 amino acids. The full variable domain, completed using reference TRBV2 and TRBJ1-1, is EPEVTQTPSHQVTQMGQEVILRCVPISNHLYFYWYRQILGQKVEFLVSFYNNEISEKSEIFDDQFSVERPDGSNFTLKIRSTKLEDSAMYFCASRRVRGATEAFFGQGTRLTVV.

This sequence joins TRBV7-9 and TRBJ1-2, with D possibly being TRBD1 (5 bases). Trimming stripped 5 bases from V and 2 bases from J, with 12 bases between. Germline V gives CDR1 SEHNR, CDR2 FQNEAQ (reference sequence). The CDR3 has 14 residues. The CDR3 loop is CASSPPTVNYGYTF. The CDR3 nucleotides read TGTGCCAGCAGCCCTCCGACAGTGAACTATGGCTACACCTTC.

This chain uses TRBV5-6 with TRBJ1-2; D may be TRBD1 (5 bases). The CDR3 is 14 residues long. CDR1 and CDR2 from the germline V gene are SGHDT and YYEEEE. Trimming stripped 0 bases from V and 6 bases from J, with 12 bases between. This CDR3 reads CASSLAGFRDGYTF. For the CDR3, the DNA is TGTGCCAGCAGCTTGGCCGGGTTCAGGGATGGCTACACCTTC. Combining the CDR3 with reference TRBV5-6 and TRBJ1-2 gives the whole variable domain DAGVTQSPTHLIKTRGQQVTLRCSPKSGHDTVSWYQQALGQGPQFIFQYYEEEERQRGNFPDRFSGHQFPNYSSELNVNALLLGDSALYLCASSLAGFRDGYTFGSGTRLTVV.

The chain joins TRBV30 to TRBJ1-2, with D possibly matching TRBD1 (5 bases). The CDR3 runs 13 residues. The germline V and J ends were trimmed by 8 bases and 6 bases, with 19 bases remaining between them. Germline-derived CDR1 and CDR2 are GTSNPN and SVGIG (reference sequence). Here the CDR3 reads CAQAAGRAHGYTF. The CDR3 region has the DNA TGTGCCCAGGCGGCAGGGAGGGCTCATGGCTACACCTTC. The full variable domain, in which reference TRBV30 and TRBJ1-2 provide the parts outside the CDR3, is SQTIHQWPATLVQPVGSPLSLECTVEGTSNPNLYWYRQAAGRGLQLLFYSVGIGQISSEVPQNLSASRPQDRQFILSSKKLLLSDSGFYLCAQAAGRAHGYTFGSGTRLTVV.

This clone was found a few times. V is TRBV27 and J is TRBJ1-1, with TRBD1 matching over 7 bases. Germline V gene sequence: CDR1 MNHEY, CDR2 SMNVEV (reference sequence). The V gene end was trimmed by 5 bases and the J gene end by 7 bases; junction bases not matched to a gene: 13. The CDR3 length is 15 residues. The CDR3 reads CASSNLSTGKSEAFF. The CDR3 region has the DNA TGTGCCAGCAGTAACCTCTCGACAGGGAAGAGTGAAGCTTTCTTT.

J is TRBJ2-3 and V is TRBV5-1; TRBD2 aligns across 13 bases. The CDR3 has 18 residues. The germline V gene encodes CDR1 SGHRS and CDR2 YFSETQ. Germline trimming cut 3 bases from V and 6 bases from J; bases unmatched to any gene: 13. The CDR3 reads CASSSRLAGGPILDTQYF. Written as DNA, the CDR3 is TGCGCCAGCAGCTCCAGACTAGCGGGGGGCCCTATCCTGGATACGCAGTATTTT.

Notes on this clone: This sample includes further DNA sequences coding for the same CDR3. The chain recombines TRBV27 with TRBJ2-2; the D gene is possibly TRBD2 (7 bases). CDR1 and CDR2 (germline): MNHEY, SMNVEV (reference sequence). This CDR3 has 16 residues. V was trimmed by 7 bases and J by 6 bases, leaving 21 bases between them. CDR3 in amino acids: CASTLRGAGAPGELFF. The CDR3 DNA follows: TGTGCCAGCACCCTTCGGGGGGCGGGGGCGCCCGGGGAGCTGTTTTTT.

The V call is TRBV6-1, the J call TRBJ2-2; D is possibly TRBD2 (5 bases). Germline CDR1 MNHNS, CDR2 SASEGT. This CDR3 comprises 15 residues. The V gene lost 1 base and the J gene lost 4 bases, with 10 bases spanning the gap. In nucleotides, the CDR3 is TGTGCCAGCAGTGAAGTCCGCGGGCTCACCGGGGAGCTGTTTTTT. Translation gives CASSEVRGLTGELFF.

J is TRBJ2-1 and V is TRBV27, with D tentatively TRBD2 (7 bases). The CDR3 has 14 amino acids. Trimming took 4 bases from V and 5 from J, leaving 12 bases between them. From germline, CDR1 is MNHEY and CDR2 SMNVEV (reference sequence). CDR3 nucleotide sequence: TGTGCCAGCAGTTCGCCGGGGGGCAACAATGAGCAGTTCTTC. Its translation: CASSSPGGNNEQFF.

V is TRBV6-1 and J is TRBJ2-7; possible D gene TRBD1, 6 bases. This CDR3 spans 15 amino acids. Trimming removed 1 base from V and 0 bases from J, with 10 bases in between. Germline V CDR1 and CDR2: MNHNS, SASEGT. The CDR3 sequence: CASSEGAGASYEQYV. The CDR3 DNA reads TGTGCCAGCAGTGAAGGGGCAGGGGCCTCCTACGAGCAGTACGTC.

The rearrangement links TRBV10-2 to TRBJ1-5; 7 bases are shared with TRBD1. The V segment lost 10 bases and the J segment 0 bases; nucleotides outside the gene matches: 12. Germline V CDR1 and CDR2: WSHSY, SAAADI. There are 16 residues in the CDR3. CDR3 in DNA: TGCGCCACCAAAGACAGGGTGACTTATAGCAATCAGCCCCAGCATTTT. It yields the protein CATKDRVTYSNQPQHF.

The J gene is TRBJ1-6, the V gene TRBV9; D not certain. The CDR3 contains 14 residues. V was trimmed by 4 bases and J by 9 bases, leaving 14 bases between them. Germline V lookup: CDR1 SGDLS, CDR2 YYNGEE. The CDR3 DNA reads TGTGCCAGCAGCCCCGGTCGCGGTGCTTCACCCCTCCACTTT. Its translation: CASSPGRGASPLHF.

The chain joins TRBV4-1 to TRBJ2-5; maybe TRBD2 (6 bases). This CDR3 is built from 13 residues. V gave up 4 bases and J gave up 2 bases, with 8 bases separating them. Germline V gene sequence: CDR1 MGHRA, CDR2 YSYEKL. The CDR3 sequence: CASSRGTQETQYF. The CDR3 coding sequence is TGCGCCAGCAGCCGGGGGACTCAAGAGACCCAGTACTTC.

Concerning this clone: The junction shows a germline mismatch at one end, possibly a read error. The chain recombines TRBV7-9 with TRBJ2-2; D is perhaps TRBD2 (5 bases). The CDR3 is 17 residues long. Per the germline V gene, CDR1 is SEHNR and CDR2 is FQNEAQ (reference sequence). CDR3 nucleotide sequence: TGTTCCAGCAGCTTACGTTCTGTGAGGGAACGGGCCGGGGAGCTGTTTTTT. Protein: CSSSLRSVRERAGELFF.

The rearrangement joins TRBV7-9 to TRBJ2-1; TRBD2 agrees at 11 bases. Germline lookup yields CDR1 SEHNR and CDR2 FQNEAQ (reference sequence). The CDR3 is made up of 17 amino acids. V lost 5 bases and J lost 4; bases outside the gene matches: 10. CDR3 sequence reads: CASSTTSGGRLYNEQFF. In nucleotides, the CDR3 is TGTGCCAGCAGCACTACTAGCGGGGGCCGTTTATACAATGAGCAGTTCTTC.

In DNA, the CDR3 is TGTGCCAGCAGCCGTACTAGCGGGGCTAGCACAGATACGCAGTATTTT. Translated: CASSRTSGASTDTQYF. The rearrangement joins TRBV11-3 to TRBJ2-3; 10 nucleotides align to TRBD2. With 5 bases clipped from V and 0 bases from J, the junction kept 5 bases outside the gene matches. The germline V gene encodes CDR1 SGHNT and CDR2 YENEEA. This CDR3 contains 16 residues.

The table lists this clone with a few counts. The rearrangement joins TRBV4-2 to TRBJ2-5; 10 nucleotides align to TRBD2. After removal of 4 bases from V and 4 bases from J, the junction contained 9 bases not matched to a gene. Germline CDR1 reads LGHNA; CDR2 reads YNFKEQ. The length of the CDR3 is 16 residues. DNA for the CDR3: TGTGCCAGCAGCCCCCTTGGGAGCGGGGGGGCAGAGACCCAGTACTTC. Its protein product is CASSPLGSGGAETQYF.